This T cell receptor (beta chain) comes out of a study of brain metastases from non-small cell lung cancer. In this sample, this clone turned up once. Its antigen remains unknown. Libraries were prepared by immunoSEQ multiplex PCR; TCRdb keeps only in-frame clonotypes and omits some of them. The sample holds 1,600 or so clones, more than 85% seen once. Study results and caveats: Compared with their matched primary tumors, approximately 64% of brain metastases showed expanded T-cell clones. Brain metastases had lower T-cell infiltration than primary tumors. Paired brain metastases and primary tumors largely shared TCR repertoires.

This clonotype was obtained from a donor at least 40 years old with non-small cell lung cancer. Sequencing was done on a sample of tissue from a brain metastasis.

This chain's CDR3 is CASSLSSGNTIYF. The CDR3 bases are TGTGCCAGCAGTTTGTCGTCTGGAAACACCATATATTTT. This chain uses TRBV12-3 or TRBV12-4 with TRBJ2-2; D remains unclear. TRBJ1-3 explains the end of the DNA better; the J call may be wrong. CDR3 length: 13 amino acids.